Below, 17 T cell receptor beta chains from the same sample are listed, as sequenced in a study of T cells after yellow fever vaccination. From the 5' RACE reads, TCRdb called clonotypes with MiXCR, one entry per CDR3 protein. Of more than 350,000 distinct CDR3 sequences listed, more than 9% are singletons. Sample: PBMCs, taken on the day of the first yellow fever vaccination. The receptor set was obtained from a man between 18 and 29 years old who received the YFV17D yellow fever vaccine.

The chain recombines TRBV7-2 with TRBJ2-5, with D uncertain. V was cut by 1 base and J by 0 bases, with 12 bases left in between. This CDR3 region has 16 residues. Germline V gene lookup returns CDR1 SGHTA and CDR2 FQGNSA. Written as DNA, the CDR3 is TGTGCCAGCAGCTTAGTAGGTTGGCAGTACCAAGAGACCCAGTACTTC. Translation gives CASSLVGWQYQETQYF.

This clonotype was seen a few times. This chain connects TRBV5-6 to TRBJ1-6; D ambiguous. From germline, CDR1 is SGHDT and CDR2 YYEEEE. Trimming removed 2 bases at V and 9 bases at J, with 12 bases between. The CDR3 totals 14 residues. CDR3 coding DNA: TGTGCCAGCAGCTTTCGGGTAATCGGTTCACCCCTCCACTTT. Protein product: CASSFRVIGSPLHF. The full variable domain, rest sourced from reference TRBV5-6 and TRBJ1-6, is DAGVTQSPTHLIKTRGQQVTLRCSPKSGHDTVSWYQQALGQGPQFIFQYYEEEERQRGNFPDRFSGHQFPNYSSELNVNALLLGDSALYLCASSFRVIGSPLHFGNGTRLTVT.

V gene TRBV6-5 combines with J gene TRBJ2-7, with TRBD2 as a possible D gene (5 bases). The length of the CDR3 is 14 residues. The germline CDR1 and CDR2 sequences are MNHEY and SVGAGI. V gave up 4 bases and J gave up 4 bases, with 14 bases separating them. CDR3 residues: CASSSGRGPYEQYV. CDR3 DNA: TGTGCCAGCAGTTCCGGACGAGGGCCGTACGAGCAGTACGTC.

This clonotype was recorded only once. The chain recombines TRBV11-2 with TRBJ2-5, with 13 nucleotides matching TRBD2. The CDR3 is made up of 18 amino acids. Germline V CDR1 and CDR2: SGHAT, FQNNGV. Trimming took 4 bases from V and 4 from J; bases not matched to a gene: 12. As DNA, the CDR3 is TGTGCCAGCAGCTCGCGGACTAGCGGGGGACTAGGTGGAGAGACCCAGTACTTC. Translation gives CASSSRTSGGLGGETQYF. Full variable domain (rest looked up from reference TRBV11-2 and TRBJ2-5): EAGVAQSPRYKIIEKRQSVAFWCNPISGHATLYWYQQILGQGPKLLIQFQNNGVVDDSQLPKDRFSAERLKGVDSTLKIQPAKLEDSAVYLCASSSRTSGGLGGETQYFGPGTRLLVL.

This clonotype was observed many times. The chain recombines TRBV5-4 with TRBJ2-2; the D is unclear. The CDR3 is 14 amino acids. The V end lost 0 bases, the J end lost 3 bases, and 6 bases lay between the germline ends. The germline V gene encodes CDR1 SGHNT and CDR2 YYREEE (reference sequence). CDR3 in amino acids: CASSLGVDTGELFF. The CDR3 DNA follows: TGTGCCAGCAGCTTGGGGGTGGACACCGGGGAGCTGTTTTTT.

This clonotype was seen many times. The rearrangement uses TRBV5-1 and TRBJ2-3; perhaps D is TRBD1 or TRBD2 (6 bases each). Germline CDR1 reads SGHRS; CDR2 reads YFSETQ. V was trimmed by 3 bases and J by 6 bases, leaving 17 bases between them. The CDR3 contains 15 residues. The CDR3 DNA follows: TGCGCCAGCAGCTCCGGGGGCCGAGCTGTCGATACGCAGTATTTT. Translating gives CASSSGGRAVDTQYF.

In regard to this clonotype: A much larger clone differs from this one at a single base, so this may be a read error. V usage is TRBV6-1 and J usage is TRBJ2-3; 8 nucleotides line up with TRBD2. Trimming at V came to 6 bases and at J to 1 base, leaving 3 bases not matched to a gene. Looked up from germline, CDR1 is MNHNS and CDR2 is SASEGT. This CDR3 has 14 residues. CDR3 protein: CASSWRGGTDTQYF. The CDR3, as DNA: TGTGCCAGCAGCTGGCGGGGGGGCACAGATACGCAGTATTTT.

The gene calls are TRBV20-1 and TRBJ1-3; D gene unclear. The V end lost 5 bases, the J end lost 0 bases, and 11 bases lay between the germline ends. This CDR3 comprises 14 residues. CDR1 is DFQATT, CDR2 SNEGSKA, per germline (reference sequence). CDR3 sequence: CSAYEPVSGNTIYF. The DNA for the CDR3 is TGCAGTGCTTATGAGCCAGTCTCTGGAAACACCATATATTTT.

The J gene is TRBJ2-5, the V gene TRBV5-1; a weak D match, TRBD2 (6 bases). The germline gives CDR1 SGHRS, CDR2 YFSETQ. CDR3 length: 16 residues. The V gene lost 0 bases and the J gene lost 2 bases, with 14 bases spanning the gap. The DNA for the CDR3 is TGCGCCAGCAGCTTGGTCCCGCAAGGGAGGCAAGAGACCCAGTACTTC. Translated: CASSLVPQGRQETQYF.

CDR3 residues: CASSPYWTSGGNLAKNIQYF. The DNA of the CDR3 is TGTGCCAGCAGTCCTTACTGGACTAGCGGGGGGAATCTAGCCAAAAACATTCAGTACTTC. V usage is TRBV11-2 and J usage is TRBJ2-4, with 14 positions matching TRBD2. The CDR3 length is 20 residues. The V segment lost 6 bases and the J segment 0 bases; nucleotides outside the gene matches: 13. Germline V lookup: CDR1 SGHAT, CDR2 FQNNGV.

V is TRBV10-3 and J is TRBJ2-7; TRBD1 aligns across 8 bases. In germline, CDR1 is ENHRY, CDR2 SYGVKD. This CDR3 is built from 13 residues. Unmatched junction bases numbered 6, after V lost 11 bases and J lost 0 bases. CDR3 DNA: TGTGCCGCAGGGGGACAGGCCTCCTACGAGCAGTACTTC. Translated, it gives CAAGGQASYEQYF.

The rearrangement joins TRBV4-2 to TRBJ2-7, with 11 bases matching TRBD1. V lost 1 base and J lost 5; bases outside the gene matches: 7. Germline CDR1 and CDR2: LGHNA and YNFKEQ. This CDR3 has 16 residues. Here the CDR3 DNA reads TGTGCCAGCAGCCAAGCCGGGACAGGGGGACTCCACGAGCAGTACTTC. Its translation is CASSQAGTGGLHEQYF.

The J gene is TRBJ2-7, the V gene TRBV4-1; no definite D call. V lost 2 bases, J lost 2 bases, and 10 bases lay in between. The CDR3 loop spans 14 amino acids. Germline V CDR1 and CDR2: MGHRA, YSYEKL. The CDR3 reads CASSQLYPAYEQYF. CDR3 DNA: TGCGCCAGCAGCCAACTCTACCCCGCCTACGAGCAGTACTTC.

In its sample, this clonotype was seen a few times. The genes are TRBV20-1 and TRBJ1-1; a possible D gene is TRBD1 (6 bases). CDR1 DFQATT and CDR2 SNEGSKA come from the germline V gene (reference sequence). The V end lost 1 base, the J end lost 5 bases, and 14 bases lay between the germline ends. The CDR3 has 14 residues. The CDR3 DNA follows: TGCAGTGCTAGAGGGGGGGCAGGAGGGACTGAAGCTTTCTTT. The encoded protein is CSARGGAGGTEAFF.

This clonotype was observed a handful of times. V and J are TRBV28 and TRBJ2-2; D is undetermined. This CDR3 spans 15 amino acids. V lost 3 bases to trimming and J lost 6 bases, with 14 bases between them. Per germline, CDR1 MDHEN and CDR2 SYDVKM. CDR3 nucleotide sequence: TGTGCCAGCAGTTTCATCGTAGGGAATTCCGGGGAGCTGTTTTTT. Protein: CASSFIVGNSGELFF.

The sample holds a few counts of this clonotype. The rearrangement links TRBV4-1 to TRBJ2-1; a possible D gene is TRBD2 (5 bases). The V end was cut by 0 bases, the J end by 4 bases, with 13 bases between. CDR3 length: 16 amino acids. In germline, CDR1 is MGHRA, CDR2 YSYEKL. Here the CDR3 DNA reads TGCGCCAGCAGCCAAGATAGAGCGGAGATGTACAATGAGCAGTTCTTC. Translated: CASSQDRAEMYNEQFF.

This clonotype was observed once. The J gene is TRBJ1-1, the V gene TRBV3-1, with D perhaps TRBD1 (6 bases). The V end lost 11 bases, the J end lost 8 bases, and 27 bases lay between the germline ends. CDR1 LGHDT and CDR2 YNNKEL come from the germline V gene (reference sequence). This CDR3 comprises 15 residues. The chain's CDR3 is CASCQIGTPPQEAFF. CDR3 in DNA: TGTGCCTCCTGCCAAATCGGGACACCTCCTCAGGAAGCTTTCTTT.